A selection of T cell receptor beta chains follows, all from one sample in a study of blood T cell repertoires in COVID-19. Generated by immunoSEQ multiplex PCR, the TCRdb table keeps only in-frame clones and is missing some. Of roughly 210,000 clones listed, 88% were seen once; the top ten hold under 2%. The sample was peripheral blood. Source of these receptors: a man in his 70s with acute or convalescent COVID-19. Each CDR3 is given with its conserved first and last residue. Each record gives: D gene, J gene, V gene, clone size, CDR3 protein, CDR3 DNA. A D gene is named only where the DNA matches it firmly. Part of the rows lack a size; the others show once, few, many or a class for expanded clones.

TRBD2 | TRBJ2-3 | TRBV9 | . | CASSVGAGSTDTQYF | TGTGCCAGCAGCGTGGGAGCGGGAAGCACAGATACGCAGTATTTT
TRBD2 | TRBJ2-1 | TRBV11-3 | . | CASSSRTSGSLSNEQFF | TGTGCCAGCAGCTCCCGGACTAGCGGGAGTCTGAGCAATGAGCAGTTCTTC
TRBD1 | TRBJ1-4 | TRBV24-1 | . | CATSDPGQGSEKLFF | TGTGCCACCAGTGACCCGGGACAGGGGAGCGAAAAACTGTTTTTT
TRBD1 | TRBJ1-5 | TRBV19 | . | CASSRDRVGTNQPQHF | TGTGCCAGTAGTAGGGACAGGGTTGGAACCAATCAGCCCCAGCATTTT
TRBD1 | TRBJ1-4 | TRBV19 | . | CASSLGQGRNEKLFF | TGTGCCAGTAGTCTAGGACAGGGAAGGAATGAAAAACTGTTTTTT
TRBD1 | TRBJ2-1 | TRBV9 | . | CASAGTASYNEQFF | TGTGCCAGCGCCGGGACAGCTTCCTACAATGAGCAGTTCTTC
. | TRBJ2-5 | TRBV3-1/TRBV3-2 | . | CASSQDVGRRGTQYF | TGTGCCAGCAGCCAAGATGTTGGACGGCGGGGGACCCAGTACTTC
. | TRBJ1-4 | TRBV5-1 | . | CASSIPTGANEKLFF | TGCGCCAGCAGCATACCGACAGGCGCTAATGAAAAACTGTTTTTT
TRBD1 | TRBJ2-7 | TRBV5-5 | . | CASSLAGQGATYEQYF | TGTGCCAGCAGCTTGGCTGGTCAGGGGGCGACCTACGAGCAGTACTTC
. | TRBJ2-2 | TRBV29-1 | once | CSVTRGFGGELFF | TGCAGCGTCACCCGGGGGTTCGGCGGGGAGCTGTTTTTT
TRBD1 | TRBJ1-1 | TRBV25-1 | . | CASSEPGTATEAFF | TGTGCCAGCAGTGAACCAGGGACAGCCACTGAAGCTTTCTTT
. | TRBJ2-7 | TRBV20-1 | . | CSASFGTGSYEQYF | TGCAGTGCTAGTTTTGGGACTGGTTCCTACGAGCAGTACTTC
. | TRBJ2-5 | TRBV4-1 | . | CASSQAVEETQYF | TGCGCCAGCAGCCAAGCCGTAGAAGAGACCCAGTACTTC
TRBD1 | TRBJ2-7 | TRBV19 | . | CASSEGQPHSYEQYF | TGTGCCAGTAGTGAGGGACAGCCACACTCCTACGAGCAGTACTTC
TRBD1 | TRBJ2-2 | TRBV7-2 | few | CASSPGGTGGVLFF | TGTGCCAGCAGCCCCGGGGGGACAGGGGGCGTGCTGTTTTTT
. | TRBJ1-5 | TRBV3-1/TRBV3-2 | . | CASSQGSGNQPQHF | TGTGCCAGCAGCCAAGGATCAGGGAATCAGCCCCAGCATTTT
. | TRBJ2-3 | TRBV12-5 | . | CASGPRGRTSTDTQYF | TGTGCTAGTGGTCCGAGAGGCAGGACTAGCACAGATACGCAGTATTTT
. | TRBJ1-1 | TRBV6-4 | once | CASRKEGSLMNTEAFF | TGTGCCAGCAGGAAGGAGGGTTCCTTAATGAACACTGAAGCTTTCTTT
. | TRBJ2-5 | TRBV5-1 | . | CASSLGLSEETQYF | TGCGCCAGCAGCTTGGGACTGTCCGAAGAGACCCAGTACTTC
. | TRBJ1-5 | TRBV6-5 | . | CASRPDGNRDQPQHF | TGTGCCAGCAGACCCGACGGGAATCGAGATCAGCCCCAGCATTTT
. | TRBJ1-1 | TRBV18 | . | CASSPKGGNTEAFF | TGTGCCAGCTCACCAAAAGGGGGGAACACTGAAGCTTTCTTT
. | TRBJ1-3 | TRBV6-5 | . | CASRNLNTIYF | TGTGCCAGCAGGAACTTGAACACCATATATTTT
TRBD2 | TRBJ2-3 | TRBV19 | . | CASSRPGGTDTQYF | TGTGCCAGTAGTCGTCCCGGGGGGACAGATACGCAGTATTTT
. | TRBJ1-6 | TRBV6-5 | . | CASSRARGYNSPLHF | TGTGCCAGCAGTCGGGCCCGAGGGTATAATTCACCCCTCCACTTT
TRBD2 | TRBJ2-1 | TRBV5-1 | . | CASSLVVAGVNEQFF | TGCGCCAGCAGCTTGGTGGTAGCGGGAGTCAATGAGCAGTTCTTC
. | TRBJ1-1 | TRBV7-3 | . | CASSLQGITEAFF | TGTGCCAGCAGCTTACAGGGGATTACTGAAGCTTTCTTT
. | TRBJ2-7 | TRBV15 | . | CATSTGGISYEQYF | TGTGCCACCAGCACTGGGGGCATCTCCTACGAGCAGTACTTC
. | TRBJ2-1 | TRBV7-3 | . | CASSASGGGGKSYNEQFF | TGTGCCAGCAGCGCCTCCGGGGGAGGGGGAAAGTCCTACAATGAGCAGTTCTTC
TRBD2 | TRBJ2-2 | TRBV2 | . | CASTPSGGVAGELFF | TGTGCCAGCACCCCGAGCGGGGGAGTGGCCGGGGAGCTGTTTTTT
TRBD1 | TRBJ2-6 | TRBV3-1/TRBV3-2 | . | CASSHLQGTGANVLTF | TGTGCCAGCAGCCATTTACAGGGGACTGGGGCCAACGTCCTGACTTTC
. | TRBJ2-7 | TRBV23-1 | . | CASSQASGRYRGTYEQYF | TGCGCCAGCAGTCAGGCGTCCGGGAGATATAGGGGAACCTACGAGCAGTACTTC
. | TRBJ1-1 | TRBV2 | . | CASSRPSGGRAEAFF | TGTGCCAGCAGTAGGCCGTCCGGCGGGAGGGCTGAAGCTTTCTTT
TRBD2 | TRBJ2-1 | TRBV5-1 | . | CASSLVLPSGNEQFF | TGCGCCAGCAGCTTGGTTCTTCCTAGCGGCAATGAGCAGTTCTTC
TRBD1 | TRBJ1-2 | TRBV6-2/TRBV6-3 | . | CASSPLGTDYGYTF | TGTGCCAGCAGTCCACTTGGGACAGACTATGGCTACACCTTC
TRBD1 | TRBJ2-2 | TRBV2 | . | CASRIQGAYTNTGELFF | TGTGCCAGCAGAATACAGGGGGCATATACGAACACCGGGGAGCTGTTTTTT
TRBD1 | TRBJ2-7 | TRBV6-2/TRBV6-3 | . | CASSQTGTNYEQYF | TGTGCCAGCAGCCAGACAGGGACCAACTACGAGCAGTACTTC
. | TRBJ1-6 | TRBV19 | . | CASSPLDRRESPLHF | TGTGCCAGTAGCCCTCTTGACCGACGGGAATCACCCCTCCACTTT
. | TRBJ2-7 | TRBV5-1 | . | CASSLRPSTVSYEQYF | TGCGCCAGCAGCCTGCGGCCCTCGACAGTATCCTACGAGCAGTACTTC
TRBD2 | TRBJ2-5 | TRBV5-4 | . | CASSLIAGQETQYF | TGTGCCAGCAGCTTGATAGCGGGCCAAGAGACCCAGTACTTC
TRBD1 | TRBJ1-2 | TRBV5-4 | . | CASSSRQGGNYGYTF | TGTGCCAGCAGCTCCCGACAGGGAGGTAACTATGGCTACACCTTC
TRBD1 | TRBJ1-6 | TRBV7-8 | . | CASSFGTDYNSPLHF | TGTGCCAGCAGCTTTGGGACAGATTATAATTCACCCCTCCACTTT
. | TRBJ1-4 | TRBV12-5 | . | CASGPTRNEKLFF | TGTGCTAGTGGCCCGACAAGGAATGAAAAACTGTTTTTT
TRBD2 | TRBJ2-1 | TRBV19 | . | CASLSGLAGGGEQFF | TGTGCCAGTCTTTCCGGACTAGCGGGAGGTGGTGAGCAGTTCTTC
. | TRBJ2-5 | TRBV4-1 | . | CASSRFGAGQETQYF | TGCGCCAGCAGCCGGTTTGGGGCAGGCCAAGAGACCCAGTACTTC
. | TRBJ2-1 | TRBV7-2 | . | CASSSHSGSSYNEQFF | TGTGCCAGCAGCTCGCATTCAGGAAGCTCCTACAATGAGCAGTTCTTC
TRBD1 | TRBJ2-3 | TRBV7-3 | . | CASSYGTGRPTDTQYF | TGTGCCAGCAGCTATGGGACAGGGCGCCCCACAGATACGCAGTATTTT